These 15 T cell receptor beta chains share one sample of origin, sequenced in a study of T cell responses to AZD1222 COVID-19 vaccine. The table came from immunoSEQ multiplex PCR; TCRdb's copy has only in-frame clones and leaves some out. The sample consists of about 140,000 clones, roughly 90% of them appearing once. This sample comprised peripheral blood, obtained on day 0 of AZD1222 vaccination. These receptor sequences come from an adult in good health.

The chain links TRBV19 to TRBJ2-1, with D perhaps matching TRBD2 (5 bases). This CDR3 has 13 amino acids. Trimming took off 2 bases at V and 7 bases at J, with 9 bases between the two ends. From germline, CDR1 is LNHDA and CDR2 SQIVND (reference sequence). Here the CDR3 reads CASSIKRGNEQFF. DNA of the CDR3: TGTGCCAGTAGTATAAAACGGGGAAATGAGCAGTTCTTC.

The chain combines TRBV3-1 (or the pseudogene TRBV3-2) with TRBJ2-3; no clear D. In germline, CDR1 is LGHDT, CDR2 YNNKEL (reference sequence). The CDR3 consists of 16 residues. V lost 0 bases and J lost 3, with 13 bases in between. The CDR3 nucleotides read TGTGCCAGCAGCCAAGAACCCCCTCTTTCAACAGATACGCAGTATTTT. This translates into CASSQEPPLSTDTQYF.

V and J are TRBV30 and TRBJ1-5, with 7 bases that match TRBD1. J gave up 6 bases and V 4 bases, and 9 bases lay outside the gene matches. The germline V gene has CDR1 GTSNPN and CDR2 SVGIG (reference sequence). The CDR3 is 14 residues long. The CDR3 bases are TGTGCCTGGACGTCGCAGGGGGGGTTTCAGCCCCAGCATTTT. Amino acids: CAWTSQGGFQPQHF. Looking up the rest from reference TRBV30 and TRBJ1-5 gives the full variable domain: SQTIHQWPATLVQPVGSPLSLECTVEGTSNPNLYWYRQAAGRGLQLLFYSVGIGQISSEVPQNLSASRPQDRQFILSSKKLLLSDSGFYLCAWTSQGGFQPQHFGDGTRLSIL.

The chain employs TRBV28 and TRBJ2-3; D remains unclear. V lost 5 bases and J 2 bases, leaving 2 bases between the germline ends. This CDR3 has 11 amino acids. CDR1 is MDHEN, CDR2 SYDVKM, per germline. CDR3 nucleotides: TGTGCCAGCAGTCTCACAGATACGCAGTATTTT. Amino acids: CASSLTDTQYF.

The CDR3 spells CATREIGGYEQYF. For the CDR3, the DNA is TGTGCCACCCGGGAGATAGGCGGCTACGAGCAGTACTTC. This chain uses TRBV2 with TRBJ2-7; D may be TRBD2 (6 bases). Germline lookup yields CDR1 SNHLY and CDR2 FYNNEI. Trimming left V 10 bases short and J 3 bases short, with 16 bases between. The CDR3 has 13 amino acids.

The CDR3 nucleotides read TGTGCCAGCAGTCCCCTCACAGGGTCTTCTGAAGCTTTCTTT. It yields the protein CASSPLTGSSEAFF. The chain links TRBV27 to TRBJ1-1, with D tentatively TRBD1 (6 bases). With 5 bases removed from V and 6 bases from J, the gap between germline ends came to 16 bases. The V gene's germline CDR1 is MNHEY and CDR2 SMNVEV (reference sequence). This CDR3 has 14 amino acids.

J is TRBJ2-7 and V is TRBV5-1, with D perhaps matching TRBD1 (5 bases). V gave up 4 bases and J gave up 2 bases, with 13 bases separating them. This CDR3 has 14 residues. Looked up from germline, CDR1 is SGHRS and CDR2 is YFSETQ. The CDR3 loop reads CASSPYKGTYEQYF. The CDR3, as DNA: TGCGCCAGCAGCCCCTACAAGGGGACCTACGAGCAGTACTTC.

The rearrangement uses TRBV11-2 and TRBJ1-2; TRBD1 aligns across 8 bases. The CDR3 covers 13 residues. Germline assignment: CDR1 SGHAT and CDR2 FQNNGV. The ends lost 0 bases at V and 8 bases at J; junction bases unmatched: 2. This CDR3 reads CASSLDPGGGYTF. As DNA, the CDR3 is TGTGCCAGCAGCTTAGACCCAGGGGGCGGCTACACCTTC.

J is TRBJ1-2 and V is TRBV3-1 (or the pseudogene TRBV3-2), with D unclear. The germline gives CDR1 LGHDT, CDR2 YNNKEL (reference sequence). Trimming left V 6 bases short and J 6 bases short, with 14 bases between. The CDR3 totals 13 residues. The CDR3 sequence is CASSREFLDGYTF. DNA for the CDR3: TGTGCCAGCAGTCGGGAATTCCTGGATGGCTACACCTTC.

This clone was counted once. CDR3 bases: TGTGCCACCGGGCCCTACAATGAGCAGTTCTTC. This encodes CATGPYNEQFF. The chain couples TRBV28 to TRBJ2-1; D ambiguous. V was clipped by 10 bases and J by 2 bases, with 6 bases between them. The CDR3 is made up of 11 amino acids. Germline V CDR1 and CDR2: MDHEN, SYDVKM. Filled out from reference TRBV28 and TRBJ2-1, the complete variable domain reads DVKVTQSSRYLVKRTGEKVFLECVQDMDHENMFWYRQDPGLGLRLIYFSYDVKMKEKGDIPEGYSVSREKKERFSLILESASTNQTSMYLCATGPYNEQFFGPGTRLTVL.

The chain joins TRBV19 to TRBJ2-5; D gene unclear. The V end was cut by 5 bases, the J end by 4 bases, with 11 bases between. CDR1 and CDR2 from the germline V gene are LNHDA and SQIVND (reference sequence). CDR3 length equals 13 residues. Written as DNA, the CDR3 is TGTGCCAGTAGTCAGAGGCCGGTAGAGACCCAGTACTTC. This codes for CASSQRPVETQYF.

This sequence joins TRBV7-2 and TRBJ2-1, with D uncertain. CDR1 is SGHTA, CDR2 FQGNSA, per germline. This CDR3 is built from 13 residues. The V end was cut by 5 bases, the J end by 5 bases, with 10 bases between. The CDR3 here is CASSIAGNNEQFF. The CDR3 region has the DNA TGTGCCAGCAGCATCGCAGGTAACAATGAGCAGTTCTTC.

V usage is TRBV11-3 and J usage is TRBJ2-2, with 10 bases lining up with TRBD1. The V gene end was trimmed by 5 bases and the J gene end by 5 bases; junction bases not matched to a gene: 5. The CDR3 has 15 amino acids. CDR1 and CDR2 from the germline V gene are SGHNT and YENEEA. The CDR3 DNA sequence: TGTGCCAGCAGCCCCCGGGACAGGGGTACCGGGGAGCTGTTTTTT. Protein product: CASSPRDRGTGELFF.

The genes are TRBV6-1 and TRBJ1-5; tentative D call: TRBD1 (5 bases). The CDR3 covers 12 residues. Germline CDR1 MNHNS, CDR2 SASEGT. V lost 2 bases and J lost 15, with 14 bases in between. This CDR3 reads CASSETGALGHF. CDR3 bases: TGTGCCAGCAGTGAAACAGGAGCCCTAGGGCATTTT.

The table lists this clone with a count of one. This chain joins TRBV5-4 and TRBJ2-7; tentative D call: TRBD2 (6 bases). Looked up from germline, CDR1 is SGHNT and CDR2 is YYREEE (reference sequence). There are 15 residues in the CDR3. The V gene lost 4 bases and the J gene lost 6 bases, with 20 bases spanning the gap. The DNA of the CDR3 is TGTGCCAGCAGCACCGAGCGGGTTCTCACCTCCGAGCAGTACTTC. This sequence encodes CASSTERVLTSEQYF.